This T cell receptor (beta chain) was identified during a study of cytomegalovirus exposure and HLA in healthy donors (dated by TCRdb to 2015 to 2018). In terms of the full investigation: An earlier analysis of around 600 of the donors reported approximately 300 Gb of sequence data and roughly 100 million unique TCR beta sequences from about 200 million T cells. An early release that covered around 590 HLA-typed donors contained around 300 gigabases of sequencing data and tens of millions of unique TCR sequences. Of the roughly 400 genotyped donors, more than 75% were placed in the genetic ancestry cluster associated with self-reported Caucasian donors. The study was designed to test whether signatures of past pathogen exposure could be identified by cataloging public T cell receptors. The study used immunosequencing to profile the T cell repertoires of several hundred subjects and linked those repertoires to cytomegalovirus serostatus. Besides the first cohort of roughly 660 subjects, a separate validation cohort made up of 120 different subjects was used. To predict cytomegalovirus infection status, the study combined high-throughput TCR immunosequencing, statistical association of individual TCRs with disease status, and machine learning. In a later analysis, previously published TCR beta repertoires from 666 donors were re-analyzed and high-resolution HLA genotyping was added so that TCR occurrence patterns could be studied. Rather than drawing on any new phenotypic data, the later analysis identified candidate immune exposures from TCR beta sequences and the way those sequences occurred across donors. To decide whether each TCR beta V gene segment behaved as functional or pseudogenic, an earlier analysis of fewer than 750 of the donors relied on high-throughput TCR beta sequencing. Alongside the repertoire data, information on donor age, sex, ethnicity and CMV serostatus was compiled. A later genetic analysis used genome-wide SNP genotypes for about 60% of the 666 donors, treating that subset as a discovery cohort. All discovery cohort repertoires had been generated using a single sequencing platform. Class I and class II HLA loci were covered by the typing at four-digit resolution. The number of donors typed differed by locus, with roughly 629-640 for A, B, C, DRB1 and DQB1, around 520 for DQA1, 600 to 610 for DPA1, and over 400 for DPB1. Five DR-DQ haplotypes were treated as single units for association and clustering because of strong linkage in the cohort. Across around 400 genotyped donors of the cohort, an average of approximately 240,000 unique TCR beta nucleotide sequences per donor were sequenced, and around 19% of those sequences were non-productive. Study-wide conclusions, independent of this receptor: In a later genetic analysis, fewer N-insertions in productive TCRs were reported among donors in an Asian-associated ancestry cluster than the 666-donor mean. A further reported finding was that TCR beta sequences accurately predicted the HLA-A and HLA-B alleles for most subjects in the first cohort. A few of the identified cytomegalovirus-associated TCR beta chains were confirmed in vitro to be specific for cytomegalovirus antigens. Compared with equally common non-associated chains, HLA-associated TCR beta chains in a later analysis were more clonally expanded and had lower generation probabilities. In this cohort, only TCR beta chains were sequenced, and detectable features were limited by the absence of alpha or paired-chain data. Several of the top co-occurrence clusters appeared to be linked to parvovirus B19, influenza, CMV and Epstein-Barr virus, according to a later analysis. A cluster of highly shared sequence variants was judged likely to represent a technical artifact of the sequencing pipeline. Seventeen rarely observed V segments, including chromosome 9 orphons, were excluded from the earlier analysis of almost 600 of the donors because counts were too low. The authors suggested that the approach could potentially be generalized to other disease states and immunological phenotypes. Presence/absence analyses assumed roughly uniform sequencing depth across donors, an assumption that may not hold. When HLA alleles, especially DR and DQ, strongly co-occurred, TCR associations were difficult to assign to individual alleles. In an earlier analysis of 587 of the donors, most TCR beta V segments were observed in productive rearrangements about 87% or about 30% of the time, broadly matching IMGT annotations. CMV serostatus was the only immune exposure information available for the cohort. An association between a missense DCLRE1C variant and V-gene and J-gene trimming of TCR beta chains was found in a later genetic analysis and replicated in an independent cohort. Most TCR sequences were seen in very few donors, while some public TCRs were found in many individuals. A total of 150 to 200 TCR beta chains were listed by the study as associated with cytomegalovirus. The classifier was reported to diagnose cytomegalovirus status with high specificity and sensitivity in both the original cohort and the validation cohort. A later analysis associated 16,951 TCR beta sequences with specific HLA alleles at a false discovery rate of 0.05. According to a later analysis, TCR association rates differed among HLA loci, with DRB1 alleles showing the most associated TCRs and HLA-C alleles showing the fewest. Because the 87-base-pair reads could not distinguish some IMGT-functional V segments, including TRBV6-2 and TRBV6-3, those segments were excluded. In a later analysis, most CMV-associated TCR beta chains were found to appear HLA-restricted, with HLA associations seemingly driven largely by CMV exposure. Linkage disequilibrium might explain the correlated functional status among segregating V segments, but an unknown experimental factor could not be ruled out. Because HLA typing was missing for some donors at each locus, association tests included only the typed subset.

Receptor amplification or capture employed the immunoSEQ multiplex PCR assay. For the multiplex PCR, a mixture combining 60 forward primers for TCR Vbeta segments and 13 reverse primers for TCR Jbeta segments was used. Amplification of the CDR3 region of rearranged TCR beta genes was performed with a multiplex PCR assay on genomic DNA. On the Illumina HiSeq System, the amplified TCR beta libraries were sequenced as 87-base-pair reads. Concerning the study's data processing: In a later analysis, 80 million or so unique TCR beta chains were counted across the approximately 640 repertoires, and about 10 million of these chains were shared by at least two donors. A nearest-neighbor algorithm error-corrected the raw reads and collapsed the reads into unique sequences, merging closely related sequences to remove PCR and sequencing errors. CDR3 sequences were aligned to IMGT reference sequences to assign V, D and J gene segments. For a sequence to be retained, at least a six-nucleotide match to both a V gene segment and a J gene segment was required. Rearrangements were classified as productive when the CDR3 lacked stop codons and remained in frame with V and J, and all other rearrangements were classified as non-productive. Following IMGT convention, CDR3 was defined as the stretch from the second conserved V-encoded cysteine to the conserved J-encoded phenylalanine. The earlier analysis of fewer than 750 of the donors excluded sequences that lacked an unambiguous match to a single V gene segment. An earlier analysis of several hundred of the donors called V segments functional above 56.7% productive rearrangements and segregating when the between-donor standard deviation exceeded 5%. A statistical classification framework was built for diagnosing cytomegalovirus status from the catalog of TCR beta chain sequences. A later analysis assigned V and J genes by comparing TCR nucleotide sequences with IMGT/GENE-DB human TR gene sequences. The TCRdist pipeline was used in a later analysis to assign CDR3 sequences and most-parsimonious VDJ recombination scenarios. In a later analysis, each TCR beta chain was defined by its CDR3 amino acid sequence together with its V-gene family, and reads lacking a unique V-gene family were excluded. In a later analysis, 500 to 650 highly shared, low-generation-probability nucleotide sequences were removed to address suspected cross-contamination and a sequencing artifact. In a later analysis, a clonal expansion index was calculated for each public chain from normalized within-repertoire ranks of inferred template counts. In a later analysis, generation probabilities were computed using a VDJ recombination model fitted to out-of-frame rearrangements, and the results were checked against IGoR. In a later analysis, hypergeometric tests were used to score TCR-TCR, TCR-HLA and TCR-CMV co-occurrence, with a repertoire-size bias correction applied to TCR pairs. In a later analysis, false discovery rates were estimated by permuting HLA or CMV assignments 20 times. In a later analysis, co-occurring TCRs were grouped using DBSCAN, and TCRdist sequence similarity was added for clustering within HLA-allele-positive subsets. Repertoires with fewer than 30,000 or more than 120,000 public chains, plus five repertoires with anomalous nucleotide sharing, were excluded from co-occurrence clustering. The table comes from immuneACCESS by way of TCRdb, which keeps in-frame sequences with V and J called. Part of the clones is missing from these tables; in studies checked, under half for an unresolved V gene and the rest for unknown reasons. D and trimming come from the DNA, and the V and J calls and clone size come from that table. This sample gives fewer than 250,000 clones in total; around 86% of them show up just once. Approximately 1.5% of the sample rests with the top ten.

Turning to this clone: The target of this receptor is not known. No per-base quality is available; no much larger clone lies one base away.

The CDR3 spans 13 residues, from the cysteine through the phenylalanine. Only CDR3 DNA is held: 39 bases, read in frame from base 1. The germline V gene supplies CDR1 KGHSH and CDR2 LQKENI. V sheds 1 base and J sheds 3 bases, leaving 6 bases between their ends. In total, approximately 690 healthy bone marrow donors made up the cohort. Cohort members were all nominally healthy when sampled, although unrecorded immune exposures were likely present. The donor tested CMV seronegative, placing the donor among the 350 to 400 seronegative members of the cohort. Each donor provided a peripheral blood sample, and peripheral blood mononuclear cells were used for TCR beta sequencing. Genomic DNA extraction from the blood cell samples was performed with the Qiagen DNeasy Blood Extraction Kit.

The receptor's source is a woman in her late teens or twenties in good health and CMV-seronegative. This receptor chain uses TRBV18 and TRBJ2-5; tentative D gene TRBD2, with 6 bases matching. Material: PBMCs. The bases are TGTGCCAGCTCACCACGGGGGGAAGAGACCCAGTACTTC. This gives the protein CASSPRGEETQYF. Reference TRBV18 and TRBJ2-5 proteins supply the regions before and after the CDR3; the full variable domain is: NAGVMQNPRHLVRRRGQEARLRCSPMKGHSHVYWYRQLPEEGLKFMVYLQKENIIDESGMPKERFSAEFPKEGPSILRIQQVVRGDSAAYFCASSPRGEETQYFGPGTRLLVL.